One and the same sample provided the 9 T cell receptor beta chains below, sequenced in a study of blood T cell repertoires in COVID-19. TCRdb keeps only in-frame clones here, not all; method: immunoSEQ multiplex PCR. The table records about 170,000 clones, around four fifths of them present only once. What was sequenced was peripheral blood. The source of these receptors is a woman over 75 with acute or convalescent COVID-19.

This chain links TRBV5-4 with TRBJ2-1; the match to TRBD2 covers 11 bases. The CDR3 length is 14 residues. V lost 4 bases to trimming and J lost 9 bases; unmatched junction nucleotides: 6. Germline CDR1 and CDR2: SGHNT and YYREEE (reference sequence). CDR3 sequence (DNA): TGTGCCAGCAGCGGAACCCTAGCGGGGGGTGAGCAGTTCTTC. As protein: CASSGTLAGGEQFF.

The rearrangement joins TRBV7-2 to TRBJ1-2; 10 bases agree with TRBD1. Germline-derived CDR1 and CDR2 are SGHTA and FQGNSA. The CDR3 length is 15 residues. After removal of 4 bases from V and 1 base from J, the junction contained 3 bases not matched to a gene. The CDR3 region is CASSYRTGGNYGYTF. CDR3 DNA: TGTGCCAGCAGCTATCGGACAGGGGGTAACTATGGCTACACCTTC.

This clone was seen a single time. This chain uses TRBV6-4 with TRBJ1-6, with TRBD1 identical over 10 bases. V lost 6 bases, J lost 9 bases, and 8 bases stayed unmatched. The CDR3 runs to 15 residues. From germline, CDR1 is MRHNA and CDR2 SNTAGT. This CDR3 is CASRDGTGVGSPLHF. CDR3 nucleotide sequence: TGTGCCAGCAGGGACGGGACAGGGGTGGGTTCACCCCTCCACTTT.

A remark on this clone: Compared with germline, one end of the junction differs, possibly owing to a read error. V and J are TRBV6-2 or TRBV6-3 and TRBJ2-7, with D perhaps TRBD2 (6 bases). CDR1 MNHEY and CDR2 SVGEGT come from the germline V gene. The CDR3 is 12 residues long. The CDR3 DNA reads TGTGCCAGCAGCAGAATGCCGGGACTGCCACACTTC. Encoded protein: CASSRMPGLPHF.

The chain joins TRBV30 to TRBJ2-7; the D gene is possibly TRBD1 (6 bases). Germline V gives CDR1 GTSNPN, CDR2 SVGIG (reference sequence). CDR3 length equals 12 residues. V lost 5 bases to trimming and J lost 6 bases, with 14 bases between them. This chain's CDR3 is CAWDTGSLEQYF. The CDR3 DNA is TGTGCCTGGGATACAGGGTCTCTCGAGCAGTACTTC.

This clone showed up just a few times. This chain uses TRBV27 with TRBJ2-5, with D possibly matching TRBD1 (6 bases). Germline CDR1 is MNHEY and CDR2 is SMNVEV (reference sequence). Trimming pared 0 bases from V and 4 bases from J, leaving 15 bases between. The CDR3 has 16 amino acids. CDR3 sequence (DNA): TGTGCCAGCAGTTTATCCCCGGACAGCGCAGTAGAGACCCAGTACTTC. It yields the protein CASSLSPDSAVETQYF.

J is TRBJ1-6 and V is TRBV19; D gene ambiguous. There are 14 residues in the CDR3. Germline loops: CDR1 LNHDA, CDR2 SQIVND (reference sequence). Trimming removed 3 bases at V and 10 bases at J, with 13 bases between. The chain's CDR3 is CASSIVREGSPLHF. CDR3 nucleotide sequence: TGTGCCAGTAGTATTGTACGGGAAGGCTCACCCCTCCACTTT. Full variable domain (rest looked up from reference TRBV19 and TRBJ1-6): DGGITQSPKYLFRKEGQNVTLSCEQNLNHDAMYWYRQDPGQGLRLIYYSQIVNDFQKGDIAEGYSVSREKKESFPLTVTSAQKNPTAFYLCASSIVREGSPLHFGNGTRLTVT.

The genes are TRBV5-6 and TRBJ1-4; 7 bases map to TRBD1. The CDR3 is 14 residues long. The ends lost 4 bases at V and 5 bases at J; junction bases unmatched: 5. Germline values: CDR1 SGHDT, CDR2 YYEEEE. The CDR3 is CASSRTGLNEKLFF. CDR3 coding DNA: TGTGCCAGCAGCAGGACAGGACTAAATGAAAAACTGTTTTTT. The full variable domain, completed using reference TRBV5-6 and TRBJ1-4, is DAGVTQSPTHLIKTRGQQVTLRCSPKSGHDTVSWYQQALGQGPQFIFQYYEEEERQRGNFPDRFSGHQFPNYSSELNVNALLLGDSALYLCASSRTGLNEKLFFGSGTQLSVL.

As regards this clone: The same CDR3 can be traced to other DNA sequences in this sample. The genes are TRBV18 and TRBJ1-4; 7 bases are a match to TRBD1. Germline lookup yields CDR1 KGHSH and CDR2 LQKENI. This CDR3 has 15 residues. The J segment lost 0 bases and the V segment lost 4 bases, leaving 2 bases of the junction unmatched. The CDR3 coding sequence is TGTGCCAGCTCACGGGGGACAGCAACTAATGAAAAACTGTTTTTT. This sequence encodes CASSRGTATNEKLFF.